This T cell receptor (beta chain) emerged from a study of T cell responses to AZD1222 COVID-19 vaccine. Points from the study as a whole: Variant regions that are unmutated are reportedly the target of nearly half of spike-specific TCRs. Spike-wide vaccine-associated CD4 TCRs dominated at 160-218 and 743-854.

V lost 1 base, J lost 5 bases, and 11 bases stayed unmatched. This CDR3 has 17 amino acids. Germline V gene sequence: CDR1 KGHSH, CDR2 LQKENI. Measured with immunoSEQ multiplex PCR; TCRdb has only the in-frame clones, and not every one. The profile shows around 180,000 clones, around 94% of them singletons. On this clone itself: The antigen remains undetermined.

This material consisted of peripheral blood, taken 28 days after the second AZD1222 dose. V and J are TRBV18 and TRBJ1-1, with TRBD1 matching over 9 bases. The receptor comes from an adult who received the AZD1222 COVID-19 vaccine. This CDR3 is CASSPQRDRVSRTEAFF. The CDR3 DNA reads TGTGCCAGCTCACCACAAAGGGACAGGGTATCTAGAACTGAAGCTTTCTTT.